This T cell receptor (beta chain) comes out of a study of cytomegalovirus exposure and HLA in healthy donors (dated by TCRdb to about 2017). Some background on the complete study: According to a later analysis, the 120 or so validation repertoires were produced on the same platform as the 666 repertoires of the first cohort. The study was designed to test whether signatures of past pathogen exposure could be identified by cataloging public T cell receptors. Along with the approximately 700-subject first cohort, a separate validation cohort of around 120 different subjects was used. To predict cytomegalovirus infection status, the study combined high-throughput TCR immunosequencing, statistical association of individual TCRs with disease status, and machine learning.

Donors formed part of the validation cohort, which comprised over a hundred subjects and was distinct from the first cohort of 690 or so subjects. What the work shows at the level of the full study, not this receptor alone: Subsequent analysis determined that TCRs grouped into clusters in the first cohort also showed a tendency toward co-occurrence across the roughly 130 validation repertoires, and 85% to 95% of cluster scores exceeded 0. Cytomegalovirus status was reported to be diagnosed by the classifier with high specificity and sensitivity in both the original and validation cohorts. The study gave a list of some 150 TCR beta chains associated with cytomegalovirus. Most TCR sequences were observed very rarely across donors, whereas some public TCRs were present in many individuals. In vitro tests confirmed that three of the cytomegalovirus-associated TCR beta chains recognize cytomegalovirus antigens. The authors suggested that the approach could potentially be generalized to other disease states and immunological phenotypes. The validation cohort had no HLA typing available for a later analysis, so co-occurrence within that cohort was assessed over all 120 or so repertoires.

The library was generated by the immunoSEQ multiplex PCR assay. Per the authors' processing: A statistical classification framework was built for diagnosing cytomegalovirus status from the catalog of TCR beta chain sequences. TCRdb holds this immuneACCESS table with in-frame rearrangements only. Some clones are missing; in checked studies, unresolved V genes explain under half, and the rest has no known cause. The DNA was the basis for D and trimming; V, J and clone size are from that table. For this sample the table gives fewer than 250,000 clones, of which approximately 82% were detected only once. The ten top clones hold around 5.6% of the sample. Concerning this clone itself: Its antigen is still unknown. No much larger clone is present one base from it, and per-base qualities are unavailable.

As encoded in the germline V gene, CDR1 is SGHDN while CDR2 is FVKESK. Relative to germline, V is missing 3 bases and J is missing 2 bases, with 3 bases of the junction outside any gene match. Reading from cysteine to phenylalanine, the CDR3 counts 15 amino acids. The DNA shown is the 45-base CDR3, in frame from base 1. The sequence came from a woman aged 18-35 years in good health and CMV-seronegative. The chain is assembled from TRBV14 and TRBJ2-7; TRBD2 fits 11 bases in the junction. Sequencing used PBMCs. The DNA sequence is TGTGCCAGCAGCCAGGCTAGCGGGGGGACCTACGAGCAGTACTTC. The translation is CASSQASGGTYEQYF.